One and the same sample provided the 18 T cell receptor beta chains below, sequenced in a study of T-cell reconstitution after alpha-beta-depleted transplantation in children. Preparation of the TCRbeta library used unique molecular identifiers. TCRdb reanalysed the PCR reads using MiXCR and keeps one entry per CDR3 protein. The sample includes over 85,000 distinct CDR3 sequences, 10% of them seen just once. Sample: PBMCs from the stem cell graft donor, taken from the stem cell graft. Receptor source: a human donor who donated a stem cell graft to a child with acute lymphoblastic leukemia.

This clonotype has at least ten counts. This rearrangement joins TRBV7-8 to TRBJ2-1; possible D gene TRBD2, 6 bases. CDR3 size: 16 residues. V was trimmed by 5 bases and J by 0 bases, leaving 14 bases between them. Germline-derived CDR1 and CDR2 are SGHVS and FQNEAQ. This chain's CDR3 is CASSGGTGSSYNEQFF. The CDR3 DNA sequence: TGTGCCAGCAGCGGGGGGACTGGGAGCTCCTACAATGAGCAGTTCTTC.

This clonotype was observed at least ten times. The V and J genes are TRBV12-3 or TRBV12-4 and TRBJ1-2; a weak D match, TRBD1 (5 bases). V lost 5 bases to trimming and J lost 0 bases, with 13 bases between them. The CDR3 is 15 residues long. The CDR3 spells CASSEQGLANYGYTF. The CDR3 DNA follows: TGTGCCAGCAGTGAGCAGGGACTTGCTAACTATGGCTACACCTTC.

This clonotype was detected a few times. The gene calls are TRBV18 and TRBJ2-5, with unresolved D. Trimming removed 4 bases from V and 1 base from J, with 4 bases in between. This CDR3 is 12 amino acids long. Germline loops: CDR1 KGHSH, CDR2 LQKENI. The CDR3 sequence is CASSQRQETQYF. For the CDR3, the DNA is TGTGCCAGCTCACAGCGCCAAGAGACCCAGTACTTC.

Ten or more counts support this clonotype. The chain is built from TRBV29-1 and TRBJ1-1; TRBD1 matches 10 bases. Germline trimming cut 3 bases from V and 7 bases from J; bases unmatched to any gene: 5. Germline V gene data show CDR1 as SQVTM and CDR2 as ANQGSEA. The CDR3 consists of 13 residues. CDR3 sequence reads: CSVEGQGTGEAFF. CDR3 DNA sequence: TGCAGCGTTGAGGGACAGGGGACGGGTGAAGCTTTCTTT.

Here the CDR3 DNA reads TGTGCCAGCAGTACCCTCCGGGGGGACAGGGCTTTCTTT. It is translated as CASSTLRGDRAFF. This chain joins TRBV28 and TRBJ1-1, with 8 bases that match TRBD1. Germline V CDR1 and CDR2: MDHEN, SYDVKM. The CDR3 runs 13 residues. With 5 bases clipped from V and 11 bases from J, the junction kept 10 bases outside the gene matches. Looking up the rest from reference TRBV28 and TRBJ1-1 gives the full variable domain: DVKVTQSSRYLVKRTGEKVFLECVQDMDHENMFWYRQDPGLGLRLIYFSYDVKMKEKGDIPEGYSVSREKKERFSLILESASTNQTSMYLCASSTLRGDRAFFGQGTRLTVV.

The table lists this clonotype with many counts. The chain carries TRBV20-1 and TRBJ1-6; the D gene is possibly TRBD1 (5 bases). The CDR3 length is 14 residues. Germline CDR1 reads DFQATT; CDR2 reads SNEGSKA (reference sequence). Trimming pared 6 bases from V and 0 bases from J, leaving 9 bases between. Written as DNA, the CDR3 is TGCAGTGCCCCTGACAGCTCCTATAATTCACCCCTCCACTTT. Translating gives CSAPDSSYNSPLHF.

There are many counts of this clonotype. The DNA of the CDR3 is TGTGCCAGCAGCCCTCAAACGACAGGAGATGGCTACACCTTC. This gives the protein CASSPQTTGDGYTF. The rearrangement links TRBV7-2 to TRBJ1-2, with a possible D match to TRBD1 (6 bases). There are 14 residues in the CDR3. Looked up from germline, CDR1 is SGHTA and CDR2 is FQGNSA. The V end lost 5 bases, the J end lost 6 bases, and 16 bases lay between the germline ends.

This clonotype was seen at least ten times. The chain joins TRBV6-5 to TRBJ1-2; the D is unclear. The CDR3 is made up of 14 amino acids. Between the trimmed V and J ends, which lost 0 bases and 5 bases, there was a span of 10 bases. The germline CDR1 and CDR2 sequences are MNHEY and SVGAGI. CDR3 sequence: CASSYSETEYGYTF. For the CDR3, the DNA is TGTGCCAGCAGTTACTCCGAGACGGAATATGGCTACACCTTC.

At least ten counts were recorded for this clonotype. This sequence joins TRBV18 and TRBJ1-3; D possibly corresponds to TRBD1 (5 bases). The CDR3 is made up of 16 amino acids. CDR1 and CDR2 (germline): KGHSH, LQKENI. The V end was cut by 0 bases, the J end by 0 bases, with 9 bases between. The DNA for the CDR3 is TGTGCCAGCTCACCACCCGGGGCTAGCTCTGGAAACACCATATATTTT. It codes for CASSPPGASSGNTIYF. The entire variable domain, with the rest obtained from reference TRBV18 and TRBJ1-3, is as follows: NAGVMQNPRHLVRRRGQEARLRCSPMKGHSHVYWYRQLPEEGLKFMVYLQKENIIDESGMPKERFSAEFPKEGPSILRIQQVVRGDSAAYFCASSPPGASSGNTIYFGEGSWLTVV.

This clonotype showed up many times. The chain employs TRBV11-2 and TRBJ2-1, with D possibly being TRBD2 (5 bases). V lost 2 bases and J 14 bases, leaving 19 bases between the germline ends. Germline CDR1 reads SGHAT; CDR2 reads FQNNGV. The CDR3 is 14 amino acids. The CDR3 protein is CASSLSGIAGLKFF. The CDR3 DNA follows: TGTGCCAGCAGCTTATCTGGTATAGCAGGACTGAAGTTCTTC.

This clonotype was seen ten or more times. The rearrangement uses TRBV5-1 and TRBJ2-1, with TRBD2 identical over 9 bases. Trimming took 0 bases from V and 2 from J; bases not matched to a gene: 3. Looked up from germline, CDR1 is SGHRS and CDR2 is YFSETQ. CDR3 length equals 16 residues. The CDR3 loop is CASSLGPSGAYNEQFF. The CDR3 DNA sequence: TGCGCCAGCAGCTTGGGACCTAGCGGGGCCTACAATGAGCAGTTCTTC.

This clonotype was counted a few times. The chain is built from TRBV18 and TRBJ2-1; tentative D call: TRBD2 (6 bases). The length of the CDR3 is 15 residues. The germline gives CDR1 KGHSH, CDR2 LQKENI. Deletions cut 3 bases from V and 5 bases from J, with 14 bases between. Written as DNA, the CDR3 is TGTGCCAGCTCACCGGAGGTAGCGGCAGACAATGAGCAGTTCTTC. Protein product: CASSPEVAADNEQFF.

There are many counts of this clonotype. CDR3: CASSLVRVSYEQYF. The DNA of the CDR3 is TGTGCCAGCAGCTTAGTAAGGGTCTCCTACGAGCAGTACTTC. V gene TRBV7-2 combines with J gene TRBJ2-7; D unclear. CDR3 size: 14 residues. Germline-derived CDR1 and CDR2 are SGHTA and FQGNSA. V was cut by 1 base and J by 0 bases, with 7 bases left in between.

This clonotype was counted at least ten times. The chain couples TRBV7-9 to TRBJ1-6; D possibly corresponds to TRBD1 (5 bases). The V end lost 2 bases, the J end lost 10 bases, and 24 bases lay between the germline ends. The germline CDR1 and CDR2 sequences are SEHNR and FQNEAQ (reference sequence). The CDR3 spans 18 residues. The CDR3 DNA is TGTGCCAGCAGCTTAAACCAGGCTGTTCGGGGGTCCCGGTCACCCCTCCACTTT. Protein sequence: CASSLNQAVRGSRSPLHF.

This clonotype appeared many times. Here the CDR3 reads CASSETSYSNQPQHF. CDR3 nucleotide sequence: TGTGCCAGCAGTGAGACAAGTTATAGCAATCAGCCCCAGCATTTT. The rearrangement uses TRBV25-1 and TRBJ1-5; the D is unclear. V was clipped by 3 bases and J by 0 bases, with 9 bases between them. The V gene's germline CDR1 is MGHDK and CDR2 SYGVNS. The CDR3 is made up of 15 amino acids.

In its sample, this clonotype was seen many times. The rearrangement uses TRBV25-1 and TRBJ2-1; 11 bases align to TRBD2. With 4 bases clipped from V and 6 bases from J, the junction kept 5 bases outside the gene matches. Germline CDR1 reads MGHDK; CDR2 reads SYGVNS. The CDR3 covers 15 residues. CDR3 DNA sequence: TGTGCCAGCAGTGGCCTAGCGGGGGGACCCAATGAGCAGTTCTTC. Its translation is CASSGLAGGPNEQFF.

This clonotype was picked up many times. The chain links TRBV10-3 to TRBJ1-6, with a weak D call TRBD1 (5 bases). Germline assignment: CDR1 ENHRY and CDR2 SYGVKD. The CDR3 has 14 amino acids. Trimming left V 3 bases short and J 5 bases short, with 8 bases between. The chain's CDR3 is CAISERQNNSPLHF. The CDR3 nucleotides read TGTGCCATCAGTGAACGACAGAATAATTCACCCCTCCACTTT.

This clonotype was counted at least ten times. This sequence joins TRBV4-1 and TRBJ2-3, with 10 bases matching TRBD2. CDR3 size: 15 residues. The V and J ends lost 5 bases and 6 bases, in that order; junction bases with no gene match: 8. Germline CDR1 and CDR2: MGHRA and YSYEKL. Here the CDR3 reads CASSGLAGDWDTQYF. The CDR3 nucleotides are TGCGCCAGCAGCGGTCTAGCGGGAGATTGGGATACGCAGTATTTT.